The 20 T cell receptor beta chains given below trace back to one sample, sequenced in a study of identical twins. TCRdb used MiXCR to reprocess the 5' RACE reads, holding one entry per CDR3 protein. The repertoire holds about 240,000 distinct CDR3 sequences, about 13% seen once, with roughly 4.2% in the top ten. A further study also used this sample, focusing on yellow fever vaccine responses in identical twins.

Sequencing was performed on memory (CD45RO+) T cells sorted from blood. These receptors originate from a woman under 30 in good health.

This clonotype has a single count. The chain carries TRBV18 and TRBJ1-2; D perhaps matches TRBD1 (5 bases). Germline CDR1 is KGHSH and CDR2 is LQKENI. V dropped 3 bases and J dropped 6 bases, with 14 bases sitting between them. This CDR3 comprises 14 residues. CDR3 sequence: CASSPQDKGHGYTF. Here the CDR3 DNA reads TGTGCCAGCTCACCCCAGGACAAGGGGCATGGCTACACCTTC.

The table lists this clonotype with a few counts. The chain is built from TRBV20-1 and TRBJ2-5; D is tentatively TRBD1 or TRBD2 (5 bases each). The CDR3 is 14 amino acids. CDR1 is DFQATT and CDR2 is SNEGSKA in the germline V gene (reference sequence). Deletions cut 3 bases from V and 4 bases from J, with 15 bases between. CDR3 protein: CSASLSGTLETQYF. The CDR3 bases are TGCAGTGCTAGTTTATCAGGGACGTTAGAGACCCAGTACTTC.

This clonotype has only a few counts. The V call is TRBV5-5, the J call TRBJ2-7; D possibly corresponds to TRBD1 (5 bases). CDR3 size: 13 residues. Trimming cost V 2 bases and J 2 bases, with 8 bases left between them. Looked up from germline, CDR1 is SGHKS and CDR2 is YYEKEE (reference sequence). CDR3 sequence (DNA): TGTGCCAGCAGCTTCCCCAGGGCCTACGAGCAGTACTTC. Translated: CASSFPRAYEQYF.

This clonotype was counted ten times or more. V usage is TRBV7-2 and J usage is TRBJ2-2; no firm D call. The ends were cut back, 1 base at V and 1 base at J, with 10 bases in the middle. The CDR3 totals 16 residues. Per the germline V gene, CDR1 is SGHTA and CDR2 is FQGNSA. The CDR3 region has the DNA TGTGCCAGCAGCTTAGGTCGACGGAAGAACACCGGGGAGCTGTTTTTT. Translating it yields CASSLGRRKNTGELFF.

This clonotype occurred a few times. The V gene is TRBV18, the J gene TRBJ2-3; 13 nucleotides line up with TRBD2. The germline CDR1 and CDR2 sequences are KGHSH and LQKENI. This CDR3 has 17 residues. The trim removed 2 bases at V and 4 bases at J, leaving 6 bases unmatched. CDR3: CASSPWTSGSFPDTQYF. As DNA, the CDR3 is TGTGCCAGCTCACCATGGACTAGCGGGAGCTTCCCAGATACGCAGTATTTT. Full variable domain (rest looked up from reference TRBV18 and TRBJ2-3): NAGVMQNPRHLVRRRGQEARLRCSPMKGHSHVYWYRQLPEEGLKFMVYLQKENIIDESGMPKERFSAEFPKEGPSILRIQQVVRGDSAAYFCASSPWTSGSFPDTQYFGPGTRLTVL.

This clonotype is termed medium-sized. This chain joins TRBV29-1 and TRBJ2-1; D tentatively fits TRBD1 or TRBD2 (6 bases each). The CDR3 contains 15 residues. CDR1 and CDR2 (germline): SQVTM, ANQGSEA. The V end lost 4 bases, the J end lost 8 bases, and 21 bases lay between the germline ends. CDR3 loop: CSVVGGVIPTDEQFF. CDR3 nucleotides: TGCAGCGTTGTCGGGGGCGTTATCCCAACCGATGAGCAGTTCTTC.

This clonotype was seen a few times. V gene TRBV20-1 combines with J gene TRBJ2-3; TRBD2 matches 9 bases. Germline V CDR1 and CDR2: DFQATT, SNEGSKA (reference sequence). This CDR3 comprises 14 residues. The J segment lost 2 bases and the V segment lost 2 bases, leaving 2 bases of the junction unmatched. The CDR3 reads CSARIAGVTDTQYF. CDR3 DNA sequence: TGCAGTGCTAGAATAGCGGGAGTCACAGATACGCAGTATTTT.

The CDR3 nucleotides are TGTGCCAGCAGCGCCATACAGGGTTTTAATTCACCCCTCCACTTT. Translation: CASSAIQGFNSPLHF. The chain has TRBV7-9 and TRBJ1-6; D is possibly TRBD1 (6 bases). This CDR3 spans 15 amino acids. V lost 5 bases, J lost 6 bases, and 14 bases lay in between. The germline CDR1 and CDR2 sequences are SEHNR and FQNEAQ (reference sequence).

This clonotype has a handful of counts. The chain is built from TRBV5-5 and TRBJ2-5; tentative D call: TRBD1 (6 bases). The CDR3 is made up of 15 amino acids. Germline CDR1 is SGHKS and CDR2 is YYEKEE (reference sequence). The germline V and J ends were trimmed by 4 bases and 1 base, with 14 bases remaining between them. As DNA, the CDR3 is TGTGCCAGCAGCGCGCCGGGACATCGCCAAGAGACCCAGTACTTC. Translated: CASSAPGHRQETQYF. The full variable domain, its missing parts supplied by reference TRBV5-5 and TRBJ2-5, is DAGVTQSPTHLIKTRGQQVTLRCSPISGHKSVSWYQQVLGQGPQFIFQYYEKEERGRGNFPDRFSARQFPNYSSELNVNALLLGDSALYLCASSAPGHRQETQYFGPGTRLLVL.

The chain couples TRBV2 to TRBJ2-7; tentative D call: TRBD2 (6 bases). With 3 bases removed from V and 3 bases from J, the gap between germline ends came to 12 bases. Germline loops: CDR1 SNHLY, CDR2 FYNNEI. The CDR3 loop spans 14 amino acids. The CDR3 here is CASSDVQRVYEQYF. In nucleotides, the CDR3 is TGTGCCAGCAGTGACGTTCAGCGGGTCTACGAGCAGTACTTC.

A remark on this clonotype: Compared with germline, one end of the junction differs, possibly owing to a read error. The J gene is TRBJ2-1, the V gene TRBV12-3 or TRBV12-4; possible D gene TRBD2, 5 bases. The CDR3 is 13 residues long. CDR3 residues: CASSLFGSEVLVF. In nucleotides, the CDR3 is TGTGCCAGCAGTTTATTTGGGTCGGAGGTATTAGTCTTC.

The table lists this clonotype with a few counts. J is TRBJ1-1 and V is TRBV7-9, with 7 bases lining up with TRBD1. The CDR3 is 14 residues long. The V gene end was trimmed by 4 bases and the J gene end by 5 bases; junction bases not matched to a gene: 7. CDR1 and CDR2 (germline): SEHNR, FQNEAQ (reference sequence). This CDR3 is CASSSMGQITEAFF. In DNA form, the CDR3 reads TGTGCCAGCAGCTCAATGGGACAGATTACTGAAGCTTTCTTT.

This clonotype has a count of ten or more. The chain recombines TRBV30 with TRBJ2-7, with D possibly matching TRBD2 (7 bases). This CDR3 region has 14 residues. Germline CDR1 reads GTSNPN; CDR2 reads SVGIG (reference sequence). Trimming took off 6 bases at V and 6 bases at J, with 21 bases between the two ends. CDR3 protein: CACVQGTTPSEQYF. For the CDR3, the DNA is TGTGCCTGTGTTCAGGGGACTACCCCATCCGAGCAGTACTTC.

The genes are TRBV28 and TRBJ2-7; no clear D. Trimming shortened V by 6 bases and J by 6 bases, and 12 bases separated the two germline ends. Germline V gives CDR1 MDHEN, CDR2 SYDVKM. The CDR3 has 12 residues. The CDR3 DNA reads as TGTGCCAGCAGCGGCCCCATGGGCGAGCAGTACTTC. Protein product: CASSGPMGEQYF.

This clonotype occurred a few times. CDR3 DNA: TGTGCCAGCAGCTTTGCGGGGGGGCCCTCCTACGAGCAGTACTTC. Its translation is CASSFAGGPSYEQYF. This chain links TRBV7-9 with TRBJ2-7; 9 bases are shared with TRBD2. The CDR3 has 15 amino acids. The V gene's germline CDR1 is SEHNR and CDR2 FQNEAQ (reference sequence). Trimming removed 3 bases from V and 0 bases from J; junction bases left unmatched: 3.

There are a few counts of this clonotype. V and J are TRBV29-1 and TRBJ1-3; weak D call: TRBD1 (5 bases). CDR1 and CDR2 from the germline V gene are SQVTM and ANQGSEA. This CDR3 region has 14 residues. Between the trimmed V and J ends, which lost 4 bases and 0 bases, there was a span of 10 bases. CDR3 amino acids: CSVVDTLSGNTIYF. CDR3 in DNA: TGCAGCGTTGTGGACACCCTCTCTGGAAACACCATATATTTT.

V gene TRBV4-3 combines with J gene TRBJ2-5; weak D call: TRBD1 (5 bases). This CDR3 contains 15 residues. Between the trimmed V and J ends, which lost 4 bases and 1 base, there was a span of 13 bases. The V gene's germline CDR1 is LGHNA and CDR2 YSLEER. The CDR3 DNA follows: TGCGCCAGCAGCCGGGGCAGGGAATCCCAAGAGACCCAGTACTTC. Protein sequence: CASSRGRESQETQYF.

This clonotype has more than one count but fewer than ten. This sequence joins TRBV11-2 and TRBJ2-5; tentative D call: TRBD1 (6 bases). The CDR3 extends over 21 amino acids. Between the trimmed V and J ends, which lost 1 base and 3 bases, there was a span of 30 bases. Looked up from germline, CDR1 is SGHAT and CDR2 is FQNNGV. CDR3 sequence (DNA): TGTGCCAGCAGCTTAGGAGGCAGGGGCGTCCGACCTAAATCGGCCGAAGAGACCCAGTACTTC. Translating gives CASSLGGRGVRPKSAEETQYF.

This clonotype has just a few counts. The chain recombines TRBV4-3 with TRBJ2-1, with 10 nucleotides matching TRBD2. Looked up from germline, CDR1 is LGHNA and CDR2 is YSLEER. The V segment lost 4 bases and the J segment 5 bases; nucleotides outside the gene matches: 5. CDR3 length equals 15 residues. The CDR3 coding sequence is TGCGCCAGCAGCCTCCGAGGACTAGCGGACAATGAGCAGTTCTTC. Its protein product is CASSLRGLADNEQFF.

This rearrangement joins TRBV29-1 to TRBJ1-2; D remains unclear. CDR1 is SQVTM, CDR2 ANQGSEA, per germline. This CDR3 has 11 residues. The V end lost 2 bases, the J end lost 4 bases, and 5 bases lay between the germline ends. The CDR3 DNA reads as TGCAGCGTTGAAACGGGCTATGGCTACACCTTC. It is translated as CSVETGYGYTF.